This is a list of T cell receptor beta chains from one sample in a study of blood T cell repertoires in COVID-19. Measured with immunoSEQ multiplex PCR; TCRdb has only the in-frame clones, and not every one. The table includes some 270,000 clones, about 89% detected once. The sample was peripheral blood. The receptors shown here come from a man between 35 and 55 years old with active or convalescent COVID-19. CDR3s include the opening cysteine and the closing phenylalanine or tryptophan. A D gene is named only where the DNA matches it firmly. Not all rows give a size; the values are once, few, many and, for expanded clones, a class.

j_gene	abundance	v_gene	d_gene	CDR3aa	CDR3nt
TRBJ1-6	.	TRBV27	.	CASSFLGGSYNSPLHF	TGTGCCAGCAGTTTCTTGGGGGGATCCTATAATTCACCCCTCCACTTT
TRBJ2-1	.	TRBV5-1	TRBD2	CASTASGRPGDEQFF	TGCGCCAGCACGGCTAGCGGGAGGCCAGGGGATGAGCAGTTCTTC
TRBJ1-5	.	TRBV4-1	TRBD1	CASSLISGGSNQPQHF	TGCGCCAGCAGCCTCATATCAGGGGGTAGCAATCAGCCCCAGCATTTT
TRBJ1-4	.	TRBV5-1	TRBD1	CASSVHRGEKLFF	TGCGCCAGCAGCGTCCACAGGGGTGAAAAACTGTTTTTT
TRBJ1-1	.	TRBV11-3	TRBD1	CASIYGTANTEAFF	TGTGCCAGCATCTATGGGACAGCCAACACTGAAGCTTTCTTT
TRBJ1-2	.	TRBV24-1	TRBD1	CATSDPGTAYGYTF	TGTGCCACCAGTGATCCCGGGACAGCCTATGGCTACACCTTC
TRBJ2-2	.	TRBV5-5	TRBD2	CASSLVPRGGAANTGELFF	TGTGCCAGCAGCTTGGTTCCGCGCGGGGGGGCCGCGAACACCGGGGAGCTGTTTTTT
TRBJ1-1	few	TRBV12-3/TRBV12-4	.	CASCWTATTEAFF	TGTGCCAGCTGTTGGACAGCTACCACTGAAGCTTTCTTT
TRBJ1-4	.	TRBV7-2	TRBD1	CASRRTGDEKLFF	TGTGCCAGCAGGAGGACAGGGGATGAAAAACTGTTTTTT
TRBJ2-1	.	TRBV18	.	CASSPGRGDAGPPVGEQFF	TGTGCCAGCTCGCCGGGTCGTGGGGATGCGGGGCCCCCGGTGGGCGAGCAGTTCTTC
TRBJ2-6	.	TRBV7-3	TRBD1	CASSLPKDRGLSSGANVLTF	TGTGCCAGCAGCTTACCTAAGGACAGGGGGCTCTCCTCTGGGGCCAACGTCCTGACTTTC
TRBJ1-1	.	TRBV29-1	.	CSAYNRGNTEAFF	TGCAGCGCTTATAATCGGGGGAACACTGAAGCTTTCTTT
TRBJ1-5	.	TRBV28	TRBD1	CASSRQGDQPQHF	TGTGCCAGCAGTCGCCAGGGGGATCAGCCCCAGCATTTT
TRBJ1-2	few	TRBV3-1/TRBV3-2	TRBD1	CASSQDVQQGDGYTF	TGTGCCAGCAGCCAAGATGTTCAACAGGGGGATGGCTACACCTTC
TRBJ2-1	.	TRBV28	TRBD2	CASSLPSWRGYNEQFF	TGTGCCAGCAGCCTCCCTTCCTGGCGGGGGTACAATGAGCAGTTCTTC
TRBJ2-3	.	TRBV10-2	TRBD1	CASSESGGPGQGPIDTQYF	TGCGCCAGCAGTGAGAGCGGGGGACCGGGACAGGGGCCGATAGATACGCAGTATTTT
TRBJ1-2	.	TRBV19	.	CASSIEGLVGYTF	TGTGCCAGTAGTATCGAGGGTCTTGTCGGCTACACCTTC
TRBJ2-1	.	TRBV10-2	.	CARRPGLCDNEQFF	TGCGCCAGACGCCCGGGACTTTGCGACAATGAGCAGTTCTTC
TRBJ1-4	.	TRBV4-1	.	CASGAPGGANNEKLFF	TGCGCCAGTGGGGCCCCGGGGGGGGCAAATAATGAAAAACTGTTTTTT
TRBJ2-7	.	TRBV7-9	.	CASSLDYSSEQYF	TGTGCCAGCAGCCTGGACTACTCATCCGAGCAGTACTTC
TRBJ1-5	.	TRBV4-1	.	CASSSHDSRYQPQHF	TGCGCCAGCAGCTCCCACGACAGTCGCTATCAGCCCCAGCATTTT
TRBJ1-2	.	TRBV5-1	.	CASSEQGDGRGYTF	TGCGCCAGCAGCGAACAGGGCGACGGACGAGGCTACACCTTC
TRBJ1-3	few	TRBV19	.	CASSIGGYGNTIYF	TGTGCCAGTAGTATCGGAGGGTATGGAAACACCATATATTTT
TRBJ1-5	.	TRBV28	.	CACLRRRSNQPQHF	TGTGCGTGCCTGCGCAGGAGGAGCAATCAGCCCCAGCATTTT
TRBJ2-7	.	TRBV30	.	CAWSPGQEQYF	TGTGCCTGGAGTCCAGGGCAAGAGCAGTACTTC
TRBJ2-3	.	TRBV5-6	TRBD2	CASSPSGRYTDTQYF	TGTGCCAGCAGCCCTAGCGGGAGGTACACAGATACGCAGTATTTT
TRBJ2-7	.	TRBV7-2	.	CASSFEYYEQYF	TGTGCCAGCAGCTTCGAGTACTACGAGCAGTACTTC
TRBJ1-2	.	TRBV15	.	CATSIPSGGPSRGRYGYTF	TGTGCCACCAGCATCCCCTCGGGGGGGCCTTCCCGGGGGAGATATGGCTACACCTTC
TRBJ1-4	.	TRBV28	.	CASSSPGGATNEKLFF	TGTGCCAGCAGTTCCCCCGGGGGGGCAACTAATGAAAAACTGTTTTTT
TRBJ2-7	.	TRBV11-1	.	CASSLAPSGGAAAEQYF	TGTGCCAGCAGCTTAGCGCCCTCCGGAGGGGCGGCCGCCGAGCAGTACTTC
TRBJ2-7	.	TRBV5-4	TRBD2	CASSPGLAGEQYF	TGTGCCAGCAGCCCGGGACTAGCTGGGGAGCAGTACTTC
TRBJ1-2	.	TRBV6-4	.	CASSAESQSGYTF	TGTGCCAGCAGCGCAGAGTCACAGAGTGGCTACACCTTC
TRBJ2-1	.	TRBV5-1	TRBD2	CASSLRWETPGLAGLDEQFF	TGCGCCAGCAGCTTGAGGTGGGAGACACCGGGACTAGCGGGGTTGGATGAGCAGTTCTTC
TRBJ2-1	.	TRBV3-1/TRBV3-2	.	CASSRTSGYEQFF	TGTGCCAGCAGCCGCACTTCAGGGTATGAGCAGTTCTTC
TRBJ2-3	few	TRBV11-2	TRBD2	CASNPGGLNTQYF	TGTGCCAGTAACCCGGGGGGGTTAAATACGCAGTATTTT
TRBJ2-7	.	TRBV27	TRBD2	CASSLRRGYEQYF	TGTGCCAGCAGTTTAAGGCGGGGGTACGAGCAGTACTTC
TRBJ2-5	.	TRBV28	TRBD1	CASSGTGTGSITQYF	TGTGCCAGCAGCGGGACCGGGACAGGGTCAATTACCCAGTACTTC
TRBJ1-2	.	TRBV7-9	.	CASSPRRLDPYGYTF	TGTGCCAGCAGCCCCCGCAGGCTGGATCCCTATGGCTACACCTTC
TRBJ1-2	.	TRBV28	.	CASSLFQGRSGYTF	TGTGCCAGCAGTTTATTTCAGGGGCGAAGTGGCTACACCTTC
TRBJ1-5	once	TRBV5-4	TRBD1	CASSSGPGQGGTQPQHF	TGTGCCAGCAGCTCAGGACCGGGACAGGGAGGGACTCAGCCCCAGCATTTT
TRBJ2-7	.	TRBV7-9	TRBD2	CASSSILAGVQYEQYF	TGTGCCAGCAGCTCCATATTAGCGGGGGTTCAGTACGAGCAGTACTTC
TRBJ2-1	.	TRBV7-9	TRBD2	CASSPWTGGPYNEQFF	TGTGCCAGCAGCCCATGGACGGGAGGTCCCTACAATGAGCAGTTCTTC
TRBJ2-7	.	TRBV5-1	TRBD2	CASSTLAGGSYEQYF	TGCGCCAGCAGCACCCTAGCGGGGGGCTCCTACGAGCAGTACTTC
TRBJ1-1	.	TRBV28	.	CASSRMGGVNTEAFF	TGTGCCAGCAGTAGGATGGGGGGGGTGAACACTGAAGCTTTCTTT
TRBJ2-5	.	TRBV7-9	.	CASSRDGGQETQYF	TGTGCCAGCAGCAGGGATGGGGGGCAAGAGACCCAGTACTTC
TRBJ1-2	.	TRBV7-9	.	CASSLTGSGLMGGYTF	TGTGCCAGCAGCTTAACAGGGAGTGGATTGATGGGTGGCTACACCTTC
TRBJ2-1	.	TRBV20-1	TRBD2	CSASRTSGSSYNEQFF	TGCAGTGCTAGTAGGACTAGCGGGAGCTCCTACAATGAGCAGTTCTTC
TRBJ2-1	.	TRBV11-3	TRBD2	CASVAGGPSSYNEQFF	TGTGCCAGCGTAGCGGGGGGTCCCAGCTCCTACAATGAGCAGTTCTTC
TRBJ1-5	.	TRBV19	.	CASSIDGGLTGQHF	TGTGCCAGTAGTATAGATGGCGGACTCACGGGGCAGCATTTT
TRBJ2-7	.	TRBV27	.	CASSLFSKGDEQYF	TGTGCCAGCAGTTTATTCAGTAAGGGGGACGAGCAGTACTTC
TRBJ1-3	.	TRBV11-2	.	CASSVSEGRNTIYF	TGTGCCAGCAGCGTCAGCGAGGGCAGAAACACCATATATTTT
TRBJ2-7	.	TRBV6-5	TRBD2	CASSYSGQRESREQYF	TGTGCCAGCAGTTACTCCGGCCAGCGGGAGAGTCGGGAGCAGTACTTC
TRBJ2-3	.	TRBV7-6	TRBD2	CASSFFSGETTDTQYF	TGTGCCAGCAGCTTTTTTAGCGGGGAGACCACAGATACGCAGTATTTT
TRBJ2-5	.	TRBV7-9	TRBD1	CASSTGAETQYF	TGTGCCAGCAGTACAGGGGCTGAGACCCAGTACTTC
TRBJ2-1	.	TRBV9	.	CASSVDAGSYNEQFF	TGTGCCAGCAGCGTAGATGCCGGCTCCTACAATGAGCAGTTCTTC
TRBJ1-2	.	TRBV4-1	TRBD1	CASSQAPGDRGRSNYGYTF	TGCGCCAGCAGCCAAGCCCCTGGGGACAGGGGCCGCTCTAACTATGGCTACACCTTC
TRBJ1-2	.	TRBV12-3/TRBV12-4	.	CASSSLGGYGYTF	TGTGCCAGCAGTTCCCTCGGGGGGTATGGCTACACCTTC
TRBJ1-1	.	TRBV10-1	.	CVSGGGAFF	TGCGTTTCCGGGGGGGGAGCTTTCTTT